This TCR beta chain was identified during a study of T cells after yellow fever vaccination. Study conclusions and caveats: Abundant bulk-derived clonotypes could contaminate FACS-sorted repertoires. Among all clonotypes, a small share was observed in both CD4 and CD8 compartments.

Researchers made TCR cDNA using 5'RACE template switching, and this step added a universal primer site and UMIs. TCRdb recomputed calls from the 5' RACE reads with MiXCR, one row per CDR3 protein. This table has about 260,000 distinct CDR3 sequences, about an eighth appearing once. As regards this clonotype: Its antigen is currently unknown.

CDR1 and CDR2 (germline): MNHEY, SMNVEV (reference sequence). V was pared by 5 bases and J by 6 bases, with 11 bases of the junction left unmatched. There are 15 residues in the CDR3. V is TRBV27 and J is TRBJ2-7, with 9 bases fitting TRBD1. This TCR came from a young man who received the YFV17D yellow fever vaccine. Here the sequenced sample was CD4+ T cells sorted from PBMCs, taken 45 days after the yellow fever booster vaccination. CDR3 amino acids: CASSPRTGVLSEQYF. CDR3 in DNA: TGTGCCAGCAGTCCTCGGACAGGGGTATTGAGCGAGCAGTACTTC.